The 14 T cell receptor beta chains listed next were all sequenced from one sample in a study of Tregs in tolerant kidney transplant recipients. Libraries were prepared by immunoSEQ multiplex PCR; TCRdb keeps only in-frame clonotypes and omits some of them. The data show roughly 99,000 clones, 93% seen once. The sequences come from CD4+ T cells from blood, collected before the transplant. The receptor source for this set is a human donor who received a combined kidney and bone marrow transplant.

The chain has TRBV19 and TRBJ2-7; D not resolved. Per the germline V gene, CDR1 is LNHDA and CDR2 is SQIVND (reference sequence). Trimming removed 5 bases at V and 0 bases at J, with 11 bases between. The CDR3 contains 14 residues. This chain's CDR3 is CASSPQARSYEQYF. CDR3 nucleotides: TGTGCCAGTAGTCCGCAGGCCCGCTCCTACGAGCAGTACTTC.

The chain carries TRBV6-5 and TRBJ1-6, with 7 bases identical to TRBD1. Trimming took 7 bases from V and 5 from J; bases not matched to a gene: 5. This CDR3 region has 14 residues. Germline V CDR1 and CDR2: MNHEY, SVGAGI. The chain's CDR3 is CASILDRDNSPLHF. DNA for the CDR3: TGTGCCAGCATCCTTGACAGGGATAATTCACCCCTCCACTTT.

This chain connects TRBV6-1 to TRBJ1-2; perhaps TRBD1 as D (5 bases). This CDR3 has 14 amino acids. CDR1 MNHNS and CDR2 SASEGT come from the germline V gene. The V and J ends lost 1 base and 4 bases respectively, with 10 bases between them. The CDR3 loop reads CASSEVGGTYGYTF. The CDR3 DNA reads as TGTGCCAGCAGTGAAGTTGGAGGGACCTATGGCTACACCTTC.

J is TRBJ1-4 and V is TRBV6-6; 8 bases line up with TRBD1. The CDR3 spans 15 residues. Germline CDR1 and CDR2: MNHNY and SVGAGI (reference sequence). V was clipped by 5 bases and J by 7 bases; unmatched bases: 9. DNA for the CDR3: TGTGCCAGCAGTCCCTCAGGGGGCGGTGGTGAAAAACTGTTTTTT. Its translation is CASSPSGGGGEKLFF.

The V gene is TRBV5-1, the J gene TRBJ2-2, with D possibly being TRBD1 (6 bases). Germline CDR1 is SGHRS and CDR2 is YFSETQ. The CDR3 contains 18 residues. Trimming left V 0 bases short and J 6 bases short, with 21 bases between. The CDR3 loop reads CASSLVGTRPPRAGELFF. The CDR3 DNA sequence: TGCGCCAGCAGCTTGGTAGGGACAAGGCCCCCTCGTGCCGGGGAGCTGTTTTTT.

This chain links TRBV7-9 with TRBJ2-7; a weak D match, TRBD2 (6 bases). The CDR3 has 15 amino acids. Trimming removed 5 bases from V and 2 bases from J, with 16 bases in between. Germline CDR1 is SEHNR and CDR2 is FQNEAQ (reference sequence). The DNA for the CDR3 is TGTGCCAGCAGCCGTAGCCGGGGGACGACCTACGAGCAGTACTTC. Its protein is CASSRSRGTTYEQYF.

The V call is TRBV19, the J call TRBJ1-5, with 8 positions matching TRBD1. The junction had 4 bases not matched to a gene; V was cut back by 4 bases and J by 2 bases. CDR3 length equals 15 residues. Germline assignment: CDR1 LNHDA and CDR2 SQIVND (reference sequence). CDR3 nucleotide sequence: TGTGCCAGTAGTACTCCAGGGGGCGGCAATCAGCCCCAGCATTTT. Residues: CASSTPGGGNQPQHF. The full variable domain, rest sourced from reference TRBV19 and TRBJ1-5, is DGGITQSPKYLFRKEGQNVTLSCEQNLNHDAMYWYRQDPGQGLRLIYYSQIVNDFQKGDIAEGYSVSREKKESFPLTVTSAQKNPTAFYLCASSTPGGGNQPQHFGDGTRLSIL.

The V and J genes are TRBV6-1 and TRBJ1-1; TRBD1 is a possible D gene (5 bases). From germline, CDR1 is MNHNS and CDR2 SASEGT. Trimming left V 7 bases short and J 5 bases short, with 14 bases between. This CDR3 comprises 13 residues. The CDR3 DNA sequence: TGTGCCAGCAAACGCCGGGAGGGGACTGAAGCTTTCTTT. This sequence encodes CASKRREGTEAFF.

This chain connects TRBV11-1 to TRBJ2-5; 11 positions agree with TRBD2. Trimming cost V 6 bases and J 5 bases; bases outside gene matches: 8. There are 15 residues in the CDR3. Germline values: CDR1 SGHAT, CDR2 FQDESV (reference sequence). The CDR3 here is CASSPTSGRSETQYF. CDR3 DNA: TGTGCCAGCAGTCCCACTAGCGGGAGATCTGAGACCCAGTACTTC.

This clone was seen more than once but under ten times. The J gene is TRBJ1-2, the V gene TRBV2; D is unclear. V lost 2 bases and J lost 4, with 5 bases in between. Germline V gene sequence: CDR1 SNHLY, CDR2 FYNNEI. The CDR3 contains 12 residues. The CDR3 sequence is CASSEYSYGYTF. In DNA form, the CDR3 reads TGTGCCAGCAGTGAATACAGCTATGGCTACACCTTC.

The chain carries TRBV7-7 and TRBJ2-2; 12 bases are a match to TRBD2. The CDR3 runs to 15 residues. V lost 6 bases to trimming and J lost 5 bases; unmatched junction nucleotides: 4. Germline values: CDR1 SSHAT, CDR2 FNYEAQ (reference sequence). The CDR3 bases are TGTGCCAGCAGTCCTAGCGGGAGGGGTACCGGGGAGCTGTTTTTT. The encoded protein is CASSPSGRGTGELFF.

This chain uses TRBV7-3 with TRBJ2-3; 8 nucleotides align to TRBD2. Per the germline V gene, CDR1 is SGHTA and CDR2 is FQGTGA. Trimming at V came to 2 bases and at J to 7 bases, leaving 11 bases not matched to a gene. This CDR3 is built from 16 residues. The DNA of the CDR3 is TGTGCCAGCAGCTTAGGAAGCGGGGGAGGGTTAAATACGCAGTATTTT. It specifies CASSLGSGGGLNTQYF.

This rearrangement joins TRBV7-2 to TRBJ1-2; 9 positions agree with TRBD1. V shed 4 bases, J shed 4 bases, and the junction held 1 base outside the gene matches. This CDR3 has 13 amino acids. From germline, CDR1 is SGHTA and CDR2 FQGNSA. In DNA form, the CDR3 reads TGTGCCAGCAGCTCGGACAGGGGCTATGGCTACACCTTC. This sequence encodes CASSSDRGYGYTF.

This rearrangement joins TRBV7-9 to TRBJ2-5; perhaps TRBD1 as D (5 bases). The CDR3 length is 11 residues. Germline V gene sequence: CDR1 SEHNR, CDR2 FQNEAQ (reference sequence). Trimming removed 6 bases at V and 5 bases at J, with 7 bases between. In nucleotides, the CDR3 is TGTGCCAGCAGTCCAGGGGAGACCCAGTACTTC. Protein product: CASSPGETQYF.